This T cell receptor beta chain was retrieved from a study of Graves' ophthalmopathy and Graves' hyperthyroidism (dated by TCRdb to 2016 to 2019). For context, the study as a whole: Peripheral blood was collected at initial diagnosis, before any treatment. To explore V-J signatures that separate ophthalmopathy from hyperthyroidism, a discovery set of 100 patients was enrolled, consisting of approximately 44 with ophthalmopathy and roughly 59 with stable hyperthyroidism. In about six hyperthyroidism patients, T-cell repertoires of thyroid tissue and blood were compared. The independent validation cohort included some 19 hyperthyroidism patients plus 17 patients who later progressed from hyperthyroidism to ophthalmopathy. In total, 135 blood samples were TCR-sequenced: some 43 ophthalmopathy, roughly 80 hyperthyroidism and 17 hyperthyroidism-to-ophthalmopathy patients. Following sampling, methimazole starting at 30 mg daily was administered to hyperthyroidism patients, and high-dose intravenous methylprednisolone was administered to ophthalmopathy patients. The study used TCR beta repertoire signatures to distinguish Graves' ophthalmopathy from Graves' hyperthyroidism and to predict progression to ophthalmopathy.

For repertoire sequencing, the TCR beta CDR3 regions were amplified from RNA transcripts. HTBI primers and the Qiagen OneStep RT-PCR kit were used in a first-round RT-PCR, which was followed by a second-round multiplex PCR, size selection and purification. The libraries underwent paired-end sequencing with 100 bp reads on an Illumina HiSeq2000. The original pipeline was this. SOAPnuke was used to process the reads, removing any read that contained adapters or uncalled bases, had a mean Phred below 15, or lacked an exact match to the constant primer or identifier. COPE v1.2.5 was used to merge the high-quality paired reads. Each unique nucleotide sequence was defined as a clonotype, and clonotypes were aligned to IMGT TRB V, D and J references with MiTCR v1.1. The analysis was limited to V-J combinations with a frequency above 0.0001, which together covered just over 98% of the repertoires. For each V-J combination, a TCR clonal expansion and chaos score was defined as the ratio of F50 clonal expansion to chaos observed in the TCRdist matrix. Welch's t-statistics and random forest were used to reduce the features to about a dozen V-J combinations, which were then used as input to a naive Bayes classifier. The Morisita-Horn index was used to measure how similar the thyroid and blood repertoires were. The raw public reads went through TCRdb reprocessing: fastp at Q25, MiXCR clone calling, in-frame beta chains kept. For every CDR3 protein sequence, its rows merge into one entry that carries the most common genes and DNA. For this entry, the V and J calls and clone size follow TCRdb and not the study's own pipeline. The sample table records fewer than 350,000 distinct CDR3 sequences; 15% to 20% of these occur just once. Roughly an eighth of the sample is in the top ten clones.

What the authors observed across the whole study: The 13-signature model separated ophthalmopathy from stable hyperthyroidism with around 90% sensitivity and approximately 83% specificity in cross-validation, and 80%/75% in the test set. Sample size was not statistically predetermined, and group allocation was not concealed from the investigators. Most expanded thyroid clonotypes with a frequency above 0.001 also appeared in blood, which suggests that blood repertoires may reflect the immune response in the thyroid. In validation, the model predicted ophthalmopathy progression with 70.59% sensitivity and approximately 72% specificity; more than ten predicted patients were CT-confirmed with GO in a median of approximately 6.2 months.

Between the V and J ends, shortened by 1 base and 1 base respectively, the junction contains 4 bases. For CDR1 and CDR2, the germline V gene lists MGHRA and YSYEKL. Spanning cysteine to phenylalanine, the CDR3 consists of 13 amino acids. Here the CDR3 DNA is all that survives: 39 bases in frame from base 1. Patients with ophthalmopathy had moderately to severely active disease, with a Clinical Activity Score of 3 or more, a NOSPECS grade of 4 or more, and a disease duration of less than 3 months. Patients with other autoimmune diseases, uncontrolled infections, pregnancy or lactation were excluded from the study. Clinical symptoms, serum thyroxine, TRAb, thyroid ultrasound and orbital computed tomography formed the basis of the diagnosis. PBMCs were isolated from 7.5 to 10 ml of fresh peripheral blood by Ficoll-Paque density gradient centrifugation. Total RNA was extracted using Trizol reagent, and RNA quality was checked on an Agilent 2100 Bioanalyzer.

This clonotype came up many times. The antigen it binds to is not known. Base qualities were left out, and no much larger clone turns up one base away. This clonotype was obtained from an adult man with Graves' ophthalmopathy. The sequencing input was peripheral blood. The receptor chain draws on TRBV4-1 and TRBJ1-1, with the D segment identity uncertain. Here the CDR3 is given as CASSQVGNTEAFF. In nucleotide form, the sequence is TGCGCCAGCAGCCAAGTTGGGAACACTGAAGCTTTCTTT.